The rows below give T cell receptor beta chains drawn from one sample of a study of cytomegalovirus exposure and HLA in healthy donors. Clones were read by immunoSEQ multiplex PCR, and TCRdb kept only the in-frame ones, dropping some. The sample lists more than 75,000 clones, about 76% occurring once. The sequenced sample consisted of PBMCs. These receptors were obtained from a woman aged 35 to 49 in good health and CMV-seropositive. The CDR3 runs from the conserved cysteine through the conserved F or W. The order of the fields is J gene, D gene, clone size, V gene, CDR3 protein, CDR3 DNA. The D gene is left open where the match is weak. Clone size is not always given. Where it is, it says once, few, many or a class for expanded clones.

J: TRBJ2-7; D: NA; size: NA; V: TRBV2; CDR3: CASSEHRGPSYEQYF; DNA: TGTGCCAGCAGTGAACATAGGGGCCCCTCCTACGAGCAGTACTTC
J: TRBJ2-1; D: TRBD2; size: once; V: TRBV9; CDR3: CASSANSGRNYNEQFF; DNA: TGTGCCAGCAGCGCTAATAGCGGGAGGAATTACAATGAGCAGTTCTTC
J: TRBJ2-5; D: TRBD1; size: NA; V: TRBV7-2; CDR3: CASSLGQGGKQETQYF; DNA: TGTGCCAGCAGCTTAGGACAGGGGGGGAAACAAGAGACCCAGTACTTC
J: TRBJ2-5; D: TRBD1; size: once; V: TRBV13; CDR3: CASSPDRGETQYF; DNA: TGTGCCAGCAGCCCGGACAGGGGTGAGACCCAGTACTTC
J: TRBJ1-1; D: NA; size: few; V: TRBV5-1; CDR3: CASSYTGKDTEAFF; DNA: TGCGCCAGCAGCTACACAGGGAAGGACACTGAAGCTTTCTTT
J: TRBJ2-7; D: TRBD2; size: NA; V: TRBV29-1; CDR3: CSVGGGSSYEQYF; DNA: TGCAGCGTTGGGGGCGGGAGCTCCTACGAGCAGTACTTC
J: TRBJ2-7; D: NA; size: NA; V: TRBV13; CDR3: CASTDARAGQYF; DNA: TGTGCCAGCACCGACGCGAGGGCCGGGCAGTACTTC
J: TRBJ2-5; D: NA; size: NA; V: TRBV14; CDR3: CASSQWATETQYF; DNA: TGTGCCAGCAGCCAATGGGCCACGGAGACCCAGTACTTC
J: TRBJ1-1; D: TRBD1; size: once; V: TRBV19; CDR3: CASTPGQANTEAFF; DNA: TGTGCCAGTACCCCGGGACAGGCGAACACTGAAGCTTTCTTT
J: TRBJ1-5; D: NA; size: once; V: TRBV6-6; CDR3: CASSPPRGSNQPQHF; DNA: TGTGCCAGCAGCCCCCCCAGGGGTAGCAATCAGCCCCAGCATTTT
J: TRBJ2-5; D: NA; size: NA; V: TRBV7-9; CDR3: CASSCRDCKEETQYF; DNA: TGTGCCAGCAGCTGCCGGGACTGTAAAGAAGAGACCCAGTACTTC
J: TRBJ2-5; D: TRBD2; size: NA; V: TRBV7-2; CDR3: CASSLVGGRAGGTQYF; DNA: TGTGCCAGCAGCTTAGTGGGCGGGAGGGCCGGTGGGACCCAGTACTTC
J: TRBJ1-1; D: TRBD1; size: once; V: TRBV5-6; CDR3: CASSSNRQGQMNTEAFF; DNA: TGTGCCAGCAGCTCGAACCGACAGGGCCAAATGAACACTGAAGCTTTCTTT
J: TRBJ2-1; D: TRBD2; size: NA; V: TRBV11-2; CDR3: CASSLDLAGGQREQFF; DNA: TGTGCCAGCAGCTTAGATCTAGCGGGAGGTCAACGGGAGCAGTTCTTC
J: TRBJ2-7; D: TRBD1; size: few; V: TRBV29-1; CDR3: CSVRESGGLPRDEQYF; DNA: TGCAGCGTTAGGGAGTCAGGGGGCTTACCTAGGGACGAGCAGTACTTC
J: TRBJ2-6; D: NA; size: NA; V: TRBV20-1; CDR3: CSAGRANVLTF; DNA: TGCAGTGCGGGGCGGGCCAACGTCCTGACTTTC
J: TRBJ1-1; D: NA; size: NA; V: TRBV11-2; CDR3: CASSLGGHLNTEAFF; DNA: TGTGCCAGCAGCTTAGGGGGACATCTGAACACTGAAGCTTTCTTT
J: TRBJ2-7; D: TRBD1; size: NA; V: TRBV19; CDR3: CASSHGDRTYEQYF; DNA: TGTGCCAGTAGTCATGGGGACAGAACCTACGAGCAGTACTTC
J: TRBJ1-1; D: NA; size: NA; V: TRBV29-1; CDR3: CSVDGGVVNTEAFF; DNA: TGCAGCGTTGATGGAGGGGTGGTGAACACTGAAGCTTTCTTT
J: TRBJ2-3; D: TRBD1; size: once; V: TRBV11-1; CDR3: CASSLGTGTDTQYF; DNA: TGTGCCAGCAGCCTTGGGACAGGCACAGATACGCAGTATTTT
J: TRBJ1-1; D: NA; size: NA; V: TRBV28; CDR3: CASSFRGAGAEAFF; DNA: TGTGCCAGCAGTTTTCGGGGGGCCGGAGCTGAAGCTTTCTTT
J: TRBJ2-2; D: TRBD2; size: NA; V: TRBV7-9; CDR3: CASSLVRSGGSKGPGELFF; DNA: TGTGCCAGCAGCTTAGTGCGCTCGGGGGGATCGAAAGGCCCCGGGGAGCTGTTTTTT
J: TRBJ2-7; D: TRBD2; size: NA; V: TRBV4-1; CDR3: CASSQDLGRTSGYEQYF; DNA: TGCGCCAGCAGCCAAGATCTGGGAAGGACTAGCGGCTACGAGCAGTACTTC
J: TRBJ2-3; D: TRBD1; size: once; V: TRBV7-3; CDR3: CASSSGQGSDTQYF; DNA: TGTGCCAGCAGCTCCGGACAGGGGTCTGATACGCAGTATTTT
J: TRBJ2-2; D: TRBD1; size: NA; V: TRBV7-9; CDR3: CASSPRQGLGTGELFF; DNA: TGTGCCAGCAGCCCGAGACAGGGGCTAGGTACCGGGGAGCTGTTTTTT
J: TRBJ1-1; D: NA; size: few; V: TRBV5-1; CDR3: CASNRGNTEAFF; DNA: TGCGCCAGCAACCGGGGGAACACTGAAGCTTTCTTT
J: TRBJ1-2; D: NA; size: NA; V: TRBV5-6; CDR3: CASSEATGLWEGGYTF; DNA: TGTGCCAGCAGCGAAGCAACCGGGCTCTGGGAGGGTGGCTACACCTTC
J: TRBJ2-3; D: TRBD2; size: NA; V: TRBV28; CDR3: CASSVASGGSTDTQYF; DNA: TGTGCCAGCAGTGTTGCTAGCGGAGGGAGCACAGATACGCAGTATTTT
J: TRBJ2-1; D: NA; size: NA; V: TRBV27; CDR3: CASSLSIIGGRRSYNEQFF; DNA: TGTGCCAGCAGTTTATCGATTATCGGGGGGCGGAGGTCCTACAATGAGCAGTTCTTC
J: TRBJ2-1; D: TRBD2; size: NA; V: TRBV5-6; CDR3: CASSLSTGTSGFNEQFF; DNA: TGTGCCAGCAGCTTGTCAACCGGGACTAGCGGCTTTAATGAGCAGTTCTTC
J: TRBJ1-5; D: TRBD1; size: NA; V: TRBV6-1; CDR3: CASRPGGQGPPQHF; DNA: TGTGCCAGCAGGCCCGGGGGACAGGGTCCGCCCCAGCATTTT
J: TRBJ2-3; D: NA; size: NA; V: TRBV9; CDR3: CASSAGLESTDTQYF; DNA: TGTGCCAGCAGCGCCGGACTGGAAAGCACAGATACGCAGTATTTT
J: TRBJ2-5; D: TRBD1; size: NA; V: TRBV27; CDR3: CASRGTGGGETQYF; DNA: TGTGCCAGCAGAGGAACAGGGGGCGGTGAGACCCAGTACTTC
J: TRBJ2-2; D: NA; size: NA; V: TRBV7-8; CDR3: CASSLRGLANTGELFF; DNA: TGTGCCAGCAGCTTACGGGGTCTAGCGAACACCGGGGAGCTGTTTTTT
J: TRBJ1-1; D: NA; size: NA; V: TRBV7-6; CDR3: CASSLLETVNTEAFF; DNA: TGTGCCAGCAGCCTTCTTGAGACAGTGAACACTGAAGCTTTCTTT
J: TRBJ2-7; D: TRBD1; size: NA; V: TRBV27; CDR3: CASSETGAGTYEQYF; DNA: TGTGCCAGCAGTGAAACAGGGGCCGGGACCTACGAGCAGTACTTC
J: TRBJ1-2; D: TRBD1; size: NA; V: TRBV7-9; CDR3: CASSLGGQGYGYTF; DNA: TGTGCCAGCAGCTTAGGGGGACAGGGTTACGGCTACACCTTC
J: TRBJ2-3; D: TRBD2; size: NA; V: TRBV15; CDR3: CATSSSGDTQYF; DNA: TGTGCCACCAGCAGTAGCGGGGATACGCAGTATTTT
J: TRBJ2-2; D: TRBD1; size: NA; V: TRBV19; CDR3: CASSTQGANTGELFF; DNA: TGTGCCAGTAGTACACAGGGGGCAAACACCGGGGAGCTGTTTTTT
J: TRBJ1-1; D: TRBD1; size: once; V: TRBV27; CDR3: CASSLSGTGGEAFF; DNA: TGTGCCAGCAGTTTATCCGGGACAGGGGGTGAAGCTTTCTTT
J: TRBJ1-1; D: NA; size: NA; V: TRBV6-1; CDR3: CASSLRDTYTEAFF; DNA: TGTGCCAGCAGCTTACGGGACACCTACACTGAAGCTTTCTTT
J: TRBJ1-2; D: TRBD1; size: once; V: TRBV28; CDR3: CAGTGGEDGYTF; DNA: TGTGCCGGAACAGGGGGGGAGGATGGCTACACCTTC
J: TRBJ2-7; D: NA; size: NA; V: TRBV7-8; CDR3: CASSSTVNSYEQYF; DNA: TGTGCCAGCAGCTCCACAGTTAACTCCTACGAGCAGTACTTC
J: TRBJ2-7; D: NA; size: NA; V: TRBV7-8; CDR3: CASSLEGTLSYEQYF; DNA: TGTGCCAGCAGCTTAGAGGGGACACTCTCCTACGAGCAGTACTTC
J: TRBJ2-1; D: TRBD2; size: NA; V: TRBV19; CDR3: CASKPGLGRYEQFF; DNA: TGTGCCAGTAAGCCAGGACTAGGTAGGTATGAGCAGTTCTTC
J: TRBJ1-2; D: NA; size: NA; V: TRBV7-9; CDR3: CASSLALAGAYGYTF; DNA: TGTGCCAGCAGCTTAGCATTGGCGGGGGCCTATGGCTACACCTTC
J: TRBJ2-1; D: TRBD1; size: NA; V: TRBV5-1; CDR3: CASSLAGDRVGRNEQFF; DNA: TGCGCCAGCAGCTTGGCCGGGGACAGGGTAGGGCGCAATGAGCAGTTCTTC
J: TRBJ2-2; D: TRBD2; size: NA; V: TRBV7-7; CDR3: CASSPTSGTPGELFF; DNA: TGTGCTAGCAGCCCGACTAGCGGAACCCCCGGGGAGCTGTTTTTT
J: TRBJ2-5; D: TRBD2; size: few; V: TRBV28; CDR3: CASSFSAGAGETQYF; DNA: TGTGCCAGCAGTTTTTCCGCGGGAGCGGGAGAGACCCAGTACTTC
J: TRBJ1-1; D: TRBD1; size: NA; V: TRBV28; CDR3: CASRGDSMGNTEAFF; DNA: TGTGCCAGCAGGGGGGACAGCATGGGGAACACTGAAGCTTTCTTT
J: TRBJ1-3; D: NA; size: NA; V: TRBV6-1; CDR3: CASSEADRSPDGNTIYF; DNA: TGTGCCAGCAGTGAAGCCGACAGATCCCCAGATGGAAACACCATATATTTT
J: TRBJ1-2; D: TRBD1; size: NA; V: TRBV9; CDR3: CASSSGTGGPIF; DNA: TGTGCCAGCAGTTCCGGGACAGGGGGACCAATCTTC
J: TRBJ1-5; D: TRBD1; size: NA; V: TRBV19; CDR3: CASSIPSGGLSNQPQHF; DNA: TGTGCCAGTAGTATCCCTTCAGGGGGCCTTAGCAATCAGCCCCAGCATTTT
J: TRBJ1-1; D: TRBD1; size: NA; V: TRBV19; CDR3: CASSHGTEGTEAFF; DNA: TGTGCCAGTAGTCACGGGACAGAGGGAACTGAAGCTTTCTTT
J: TRBJ2-1; D: TRBD2; size: NA; V: TRBV19; CDR3: CASHPRDYYNEQFF; DNA: TGTGCCAGTCACCCGAGGGACTACTACAATGAGCAGTTCTTC
J: TRBJ2-1; D: TRBD1; size: NA; V: TRBV5-1; CDR3: CASSGTVYNEQFF; DNA: TGCGCCAGCAGCGGGACAGTATACAATGAGCAGTTCTTC
J: TRBJ1-4; D: NA; size: NA; V: TRBV14; CDR3: CASSQGGKLFF; DNA: TGTGCCAGCAGCCAAGGAGGAAAACTGTTTTTT
J: TRBJ2-1; D: TRBD1; size: once; V: TRBV5-4; CDR3: CASSLGRDRGRVEQFF; DNA: TGTGCCAGCAGCTTGGGCCGGGACAGGGGGCGCGTTGAGCAGTTCTTC
J: TRBJ2-1; D: TRBD2; size: NA; V: TRBV28; CDR3: CASSSRLAGTYNEQFF; DNA: TGTGCCAGCAGTTCAAGACTAGCGGGGACTTACAATGAGCAGTTCTTC
J: TRBJ1-5; D: TRBD1; size: NA; V: TRBV19; CDR3: CASRGDRGHNQPQHF; DNA: TGTGCCAGTAGGGGGGACAGGGGACATAATCAGCCCCAGCATTTT